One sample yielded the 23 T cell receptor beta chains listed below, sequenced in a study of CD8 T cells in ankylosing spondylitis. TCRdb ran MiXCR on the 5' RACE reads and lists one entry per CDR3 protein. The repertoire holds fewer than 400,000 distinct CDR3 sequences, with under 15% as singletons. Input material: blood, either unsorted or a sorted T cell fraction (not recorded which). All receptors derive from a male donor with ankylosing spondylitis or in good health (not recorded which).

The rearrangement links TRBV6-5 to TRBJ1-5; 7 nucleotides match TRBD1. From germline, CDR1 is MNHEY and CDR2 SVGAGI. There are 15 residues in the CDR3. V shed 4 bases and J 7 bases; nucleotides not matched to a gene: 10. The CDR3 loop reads CASSSYRGGGQPQHF. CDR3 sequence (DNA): TGTGCCAGCAGTTCCTACAGGGGAGGGGGCCAGCCCCAGCATTTT.

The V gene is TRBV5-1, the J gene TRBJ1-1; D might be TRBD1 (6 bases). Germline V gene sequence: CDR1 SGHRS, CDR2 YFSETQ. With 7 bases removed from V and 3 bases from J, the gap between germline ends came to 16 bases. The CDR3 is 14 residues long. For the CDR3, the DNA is TGCGCCAGCTCGGCGGGGGGCCCGGACACTGAAGCTTTCTTT. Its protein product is CASSAGGPDTEAFF.

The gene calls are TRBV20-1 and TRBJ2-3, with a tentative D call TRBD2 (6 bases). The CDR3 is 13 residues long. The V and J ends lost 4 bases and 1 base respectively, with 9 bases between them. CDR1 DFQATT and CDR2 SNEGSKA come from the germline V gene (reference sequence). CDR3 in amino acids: CSAKGLGTDTQYF. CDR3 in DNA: TGCAGTGCTAAGGGACTCGGCACAGATACGCAGTATTTT.

The CDR3 bases are TGCAGTGCCGAGGAACACGTGGAAGAGCAGTTCTTC. As protein: CSAEEHVEEQFF. The chain employs TRBV20-1 and TRBJ2-1; D gene ambiguous. The germline V gene encodes CDR1 DFQATT and CDR2 SNEGSKA (reference sequence). The CDR3 has 12 residues. The ends were cut back, 6 bases at V and 10 bases at J, with 16 bases in the middle.

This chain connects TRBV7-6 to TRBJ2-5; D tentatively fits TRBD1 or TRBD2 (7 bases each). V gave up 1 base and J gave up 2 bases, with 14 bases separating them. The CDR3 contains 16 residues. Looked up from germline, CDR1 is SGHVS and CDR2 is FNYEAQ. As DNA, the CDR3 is TGTGCCAGCAGCTTAGGATCAGGGGGGGGTCAAGAGACCCAGTACTTC. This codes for CASSLGSGGGQETQYF.

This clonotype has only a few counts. The CDR3 protein is CASSLAVRGEQFF. The CDR3 region has the DNA TGTGCCAGCAGTTTGGCCGTGCGTGGTGAGCAGTTCTTC. The chain combines TRBV12-3 or TRBV12-4 with TRBJ2-1, with D unclear. There are 13 residues in the CDR3. The V end was cut by 3 bases, the J end by 9 bases, with 12 bases between.

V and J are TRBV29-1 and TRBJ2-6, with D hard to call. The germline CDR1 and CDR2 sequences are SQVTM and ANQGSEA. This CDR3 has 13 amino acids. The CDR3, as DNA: TGCGGCACCTATTCTCGAGGGGCCAACGTCCTGACTTTC. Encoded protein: CGTYSRGANVLTF.

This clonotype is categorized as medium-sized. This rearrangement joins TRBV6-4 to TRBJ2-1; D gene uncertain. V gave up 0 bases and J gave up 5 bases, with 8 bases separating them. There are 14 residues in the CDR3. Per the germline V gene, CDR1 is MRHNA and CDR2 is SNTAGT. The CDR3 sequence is CASSDSGGHNEQFF. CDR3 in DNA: TGTGCCAGCAGTGACTCGGGCGGCCACAATGAGCAGTTCTTC.

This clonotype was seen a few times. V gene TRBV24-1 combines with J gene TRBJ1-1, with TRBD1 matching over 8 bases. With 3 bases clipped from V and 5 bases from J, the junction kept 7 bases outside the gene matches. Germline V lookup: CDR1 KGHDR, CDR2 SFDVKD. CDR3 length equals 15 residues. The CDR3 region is CATSDPWTGRTEAFF. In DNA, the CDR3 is TGTGCCACCAGTGATCCATGGACAGGGAGGACTGAAGCTTTCTTT.

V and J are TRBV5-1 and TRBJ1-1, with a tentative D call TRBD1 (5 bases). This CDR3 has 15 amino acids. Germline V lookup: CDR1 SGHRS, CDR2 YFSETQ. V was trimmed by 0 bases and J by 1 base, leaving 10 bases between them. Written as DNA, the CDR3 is TGCGCCAGCAGCTTGGCCCCAGGGTCGAACACTGAAGCTTTCTTT. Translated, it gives CASSLAPGSNTEAFF.

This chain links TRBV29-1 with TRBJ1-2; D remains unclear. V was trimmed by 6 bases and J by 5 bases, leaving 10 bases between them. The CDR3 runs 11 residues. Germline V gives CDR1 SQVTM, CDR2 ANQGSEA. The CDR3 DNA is TGCAGCGTCGACCCCCCTTATGGCTACACCTTC. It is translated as CSVDPPYGYTF.

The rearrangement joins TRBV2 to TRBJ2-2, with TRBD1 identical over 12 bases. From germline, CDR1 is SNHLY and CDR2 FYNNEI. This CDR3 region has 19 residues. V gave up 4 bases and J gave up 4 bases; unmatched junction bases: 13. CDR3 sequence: CASSAVRPGQGAFTGELFF. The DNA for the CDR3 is TGTGCCAGCAGTGCGGTTCGTCCGGGACAGGGGGCATTCACCGGGGAGCTGTTTTTT.

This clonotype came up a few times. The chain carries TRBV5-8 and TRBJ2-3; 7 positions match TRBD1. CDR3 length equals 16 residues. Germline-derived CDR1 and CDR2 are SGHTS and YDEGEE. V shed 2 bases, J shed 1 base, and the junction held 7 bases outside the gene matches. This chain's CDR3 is CASSFGVGQRTDTQYF. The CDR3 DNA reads TGTGCCAGCAGCTTTGGGGTGGGACAGCGCACAGATACGCAGTATTTT.

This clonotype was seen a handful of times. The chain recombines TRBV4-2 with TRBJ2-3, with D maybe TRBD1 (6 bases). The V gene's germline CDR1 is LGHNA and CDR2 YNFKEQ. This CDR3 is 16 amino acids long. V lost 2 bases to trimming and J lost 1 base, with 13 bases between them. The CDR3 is CASSQYSTGRTDTQYF. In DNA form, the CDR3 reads TGTGCCAGCAGCCAATATTCCACAGGGCGCACAGATACGCAGTATTTT.

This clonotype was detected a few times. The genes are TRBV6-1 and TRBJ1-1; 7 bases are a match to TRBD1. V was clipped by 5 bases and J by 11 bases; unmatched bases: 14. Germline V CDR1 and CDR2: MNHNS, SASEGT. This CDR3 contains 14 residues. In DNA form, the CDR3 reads TGTGCCAGCAGTCCCAGGGGGACCCCGGGTGAGGCTTTCTTT. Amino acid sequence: CASSPRGTPGEAFF.

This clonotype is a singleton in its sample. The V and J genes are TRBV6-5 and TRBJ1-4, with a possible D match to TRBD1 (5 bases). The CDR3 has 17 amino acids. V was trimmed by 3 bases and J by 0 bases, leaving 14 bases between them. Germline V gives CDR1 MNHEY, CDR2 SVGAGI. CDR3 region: CASSYSGTPSTNEKLFF. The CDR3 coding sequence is TGTGCCAGCAGTTATTCCGGGACCCCCTCAACTAATGAAAAACTGTTTTTT.

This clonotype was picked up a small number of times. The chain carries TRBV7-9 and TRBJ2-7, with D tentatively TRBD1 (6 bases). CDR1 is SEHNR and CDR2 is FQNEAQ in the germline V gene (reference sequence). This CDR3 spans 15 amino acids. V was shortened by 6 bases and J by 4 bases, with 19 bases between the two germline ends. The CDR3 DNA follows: TGTGCCAGCAGATCGACAGGCAGATCGGGTTACGAGCAGTACTTC. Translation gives CASRSTGRSGYEQYF.

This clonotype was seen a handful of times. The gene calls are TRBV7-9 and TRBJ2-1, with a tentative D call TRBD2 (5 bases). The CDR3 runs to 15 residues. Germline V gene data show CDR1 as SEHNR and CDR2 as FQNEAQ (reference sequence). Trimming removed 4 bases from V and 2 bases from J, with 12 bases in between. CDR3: CASSSDGGPYNEQFF. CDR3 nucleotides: TGTGCCAGCAGCTCGGACGGAGGTCCCTACAATGAGCAGTTCTTC.

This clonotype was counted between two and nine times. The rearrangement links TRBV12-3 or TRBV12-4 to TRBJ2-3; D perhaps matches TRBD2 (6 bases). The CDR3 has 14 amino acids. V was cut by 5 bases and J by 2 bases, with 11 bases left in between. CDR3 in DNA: TGTGCCAGCAGTCCGGGACTCGACACAGATACGCAGTATTTT. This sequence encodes CASSPGLDTDTQYF.

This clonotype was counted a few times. The CDR3 coding sequence is TGTGCCAGCAGCTTGGGACACCAAGACGGGACCCAGTACTTC. Translating gives CASSLGHQDGTQYF. The gene calls are TRBV7-7 and TRBJ2-5; weak D call: TRBD1 (6 bases). The CDR3 length is 14 residues. CDR1 and CDR2 from the germline V gene are SSHAT and FNYEAQ (reference sequence). V was clipped by 3 bases and J by 7 bases, with 15 bases between them.

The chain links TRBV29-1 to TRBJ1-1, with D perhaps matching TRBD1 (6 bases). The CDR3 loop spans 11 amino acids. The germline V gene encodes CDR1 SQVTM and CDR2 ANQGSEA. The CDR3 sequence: CSLRGGTEAFF. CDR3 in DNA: TGCAGTCTTAGAGGGGGGACTGAAGCTTTCTTT.

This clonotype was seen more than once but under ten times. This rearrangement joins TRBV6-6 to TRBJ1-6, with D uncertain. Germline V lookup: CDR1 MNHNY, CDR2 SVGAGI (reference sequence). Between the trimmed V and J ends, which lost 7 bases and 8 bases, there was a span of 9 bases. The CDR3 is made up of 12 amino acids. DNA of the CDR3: TGTGCCAGCAAGAACGTGGATTCACCCCTCCACTTT. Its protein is CASKNVDSPLHF.

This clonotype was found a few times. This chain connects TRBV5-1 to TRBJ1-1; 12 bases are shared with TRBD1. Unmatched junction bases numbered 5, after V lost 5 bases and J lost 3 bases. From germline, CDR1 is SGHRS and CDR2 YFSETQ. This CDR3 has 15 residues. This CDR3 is CASRGTGGRDTEAFF. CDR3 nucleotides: TGCGCCAGCAGGGGGACAGGGGGCAGGGACACTGAAGCTTTCTTT. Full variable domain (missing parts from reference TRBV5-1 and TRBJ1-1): KAGVTQTPRYLIKTRGQQVTLSCSPISGHRSVSWYQQTPGQGLQFLFEYFSETQRNKGNFPGRFSGRQFSNSRSEMNVSTLELGDSALYLCASRGTGGRDTEAFFGQGTRLTVV.